Included here is one TCR beta chain sequence, with context. The data are from a study of T cell repertoires in cytomegalovirus infection. TCRdb reprocessed the reads via MiXCR and lists one record per CDR3 protein. Of around 320,000 distinct CDR3 sequences detected, approximately 9.5% appear once; the ten largest clones hold approximately 4.5%. The TCR comes from a human donor in good health (CMV status not recorded). Some clones in this sample may be carry-over from other donors' samples. Sequences were obtained from PBMCs.

The chain's CDR3 is CASSFSGGGPDTQYF. In DNA, the CDR3 is TGTGCCAGCAGCTTTAGCGGGGGAGGGCCAGATACGCAGTATTTT. The V gene is TRBV7-2, the J gene TRBJ2-3, with TRBD2 identical over 9 bases. The CDR3 has 15 amino acids. Looked up from germline, CDR1 is SGHTA and CDR2 is FQGNSA. Germline trimming cut 3 bases from V and 4 bases from J; bases unmatched to any gene: 5.